This TCR beta chain was sequenced for a study of T-cell reconstitution after alpha-beta-depleted transplantation in children. There are a few counts of this clonotype. What it binds is unknown. Study-level points and caveats: T-cell counts and diversity were attributed mostly to newly produced T cells one year after transplant.

Unique molecular identifiers featured in how the TCRbeta library was prepared. One entry per CDR3 protein, called by TCRdb with MiXCR from the PCR reads. The sample carries around 440,000 distinct CDR3 sequences, around 15% recorded once. The CDR3 has 16 residues. Trimming removed 5 bases from V and 6 bases from J; junction bases left unmatched: 10. The clonotype was recovered from a boy younger than two who had a stem cell transplant for Wiskott-Aldrich syndrome, so the T cells may come from the graft donor. The chain employs TRBV12-3 or TRBV12-4 and TRBJ2-2; 9 bases fit TRBD2. The specimen comprised PBMCs, mostly from graft donor cells, sampled 360 days after TCRalphabeta/CD19-depleted stem cell transplant. DNA of the CDR3: TGTGCCAGCAGTCGATATAGCGGGAGAGTGGCCGGGGAGCTGTTTTTT. Translation: CASSRYSGRVAGELFF.